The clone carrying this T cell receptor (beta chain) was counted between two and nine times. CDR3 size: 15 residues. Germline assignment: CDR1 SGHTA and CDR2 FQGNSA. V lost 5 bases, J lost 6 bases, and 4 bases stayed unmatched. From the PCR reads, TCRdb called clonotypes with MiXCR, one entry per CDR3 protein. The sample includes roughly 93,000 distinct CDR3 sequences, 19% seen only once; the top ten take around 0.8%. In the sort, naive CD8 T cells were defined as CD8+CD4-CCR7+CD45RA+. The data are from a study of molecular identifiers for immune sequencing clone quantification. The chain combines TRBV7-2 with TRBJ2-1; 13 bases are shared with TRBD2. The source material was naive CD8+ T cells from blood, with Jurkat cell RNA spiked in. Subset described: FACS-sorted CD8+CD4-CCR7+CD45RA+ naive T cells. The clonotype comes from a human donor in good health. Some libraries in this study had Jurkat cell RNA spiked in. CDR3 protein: CASSPRTSGGNEQFF. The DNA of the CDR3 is TGTGCCAGCAGCCCAAGGACTAGCGGGGGCAATGAGCAGTTCTTC.